This entry lists 24 T cell receptor beta chains sequenced from one sample in a study of T cell responses to AZD1222 COVID-19 vaccine. Sequenced by immunoSEQ multiplex PCR; TCRdb stores in-frame clones only, minus some. The repertoire includes fewer than 120,000 clones, about 87% of them detected once, and 1.6% sits in the top ten. The starting material was peripheral blood, obtained on day 0 of AZD1222 vaccination. All receptors derive from an adult in good health.

This clone was seen a single time. V is TRBV11-2 and J is TRBJ2-5; a weak D match, TRBD2 (6 bases). Germline V gives CDR1 SGHAT, CDR2 FQNNGV. V lost 5 bases to trimming and J lost 1 base, with 14 bases between them. The CDR3 has 15 amino acids. DNA of the CDR3: TGTGCCAGCAGCCCCCGGGACTCACGCCAAGAGACCCAGTACTTC. This gives the protein CASSPRDSRQETQYF. Using reference TRBV11-2 and TRBJ2-5 for the parts outside the CDR3, the full variable domain is EAGVAQSPRYKIIEKRQSVAFWCNPISGHATLYWYQQILGQGPKLLIQFQNNGVVDDSQLPKDRFSAERLKGVDSTLKIQPAKLEDSAVYLCASSPRDSRQETQYFGPGTRLLVL.

This clone was counted a single time. J is TRBJ2-2 and V is TRBV19; D perhaps matches TRBD1 (5 bases). V was cut by 5 bases and J by 0 bases, with 13 bases left in between. The CDR3 is made up of 16 amino acids. Looked up from germline, CDR1 is LNHDA and CDR2 is SQIVND (reference sequence). Here the CDR3 reads CASSEQANSNTGELFF. CDR3 DNA sequence: TGTGCCAGTAGTGAACAGGCCAATTCGAACACCGGGGAGCTGTTTTTT.

The chain uses TRBV29-1 and TRBJ1-2; 8 nucleotides line up with TRBD1. Trimming removed 8 bases from V and 10 bases from J; junction bases left unmatched: 12. The CDR3 covers 12 residues. CDR1 is SQVTM, CDR2 ANQGSEA, per germline. Here the CDR3 reads CSFTFQGAVYTF. The CDR3, as DNA: TGCAGCTTTACATTTCAGGGGGCAGTCTACACCTTC.

The chain combines TRBV12-5 with TRBJ2-3; D call uncertain. The V and J ends lost 7 bases and 1 base respectively, with 9 bases between them. The CDR3 runs to 13 residues. Germline V gives CDR1 LGHNT, CDR2 FRNRAP. DNA for the CDR3: TGTGCTAGTGTAGGTGGTCGCACAGATACGCAGTATTTT. Encoded protein: CASVGGRTDTQYF.

The gene calls are TRBV15 and TRBJ2-7; the D gene is possibly TRBD2 (6 bases). CDR1 and CDR2 (germline): LNHNV, YYDKDF (reference sequence). V lost 0 bases and J 4 bases, leaving 13 bases between the germline ends. This CDR3 comprises 15 residues. CDR3 bases: TGTGCCACCAGCAGAGATGCGGGGTTTGCATACGAGCAGTACTTC. It translates to CATSRDAGFAYEQYF.

This clone is a singleton in its sample. V gene TRBV3-1 (or the pseudogene TRBV3-2) combines with J gene TRBJ2-2, with 7 bases aligning to TRBD2. The V gene end was trimmed by 4 bases and the J gene end by 6 bases; junction bases not matched to a gene: 17. The CDR3 covers 18 residues. Germline CDR1 is LGHDT and CDR2 is YNNKEL (reference sequence). The CDR3 DNA reads as TGTGCCAGCAGCCTCTACAGGAGCCGGGGGGAAAGGGCCGGGGAGCTGTTTTTT. Translated: CASSLYRSRGERAGELFF.

CDR3 loop: CASRGQGEYGYTF. In DNA, the CDR3 is TGTGCCAGCAGGGGACAGGGGGAGTATGGCTACACCTTC. The genes are TRBV2 and TRBJ1-2, with 11 bases lining up with TRBD1. This CDR3 contains 13 residues. Losses at the gene ends were 6 bases for V and 5 bases for J; bases not matched to a gene: 2. CDR1 is SNHLY and CDR2 is FYNNEI in the germline V gene.

Here the CDR3 DNA reads TGTGCCAGCAGGTGGGAGGCTAGCACAGATACGCAGTATTTT. This sequence encodes CASRWEASTDTQYF. This sequence joins TRBV2 and TRBJ2-3; D might be TRBD2 (6 bases). The V gene's germline CDR1 is SNHLY and CDR2 FYNNEI. The CDR3 has 14 amino acids. The V gene lost 6 bases and the J gene lost 0 bases, with 10 bases spanning the gap.

This clone was seen only once. V gene TRBV5-5 combines with J gene TRBJ1-6; D not certain. V lost 0 bases, J lost 9 bases, and 13 bases lay in between. There are 15 residues in the CDR3. Germline V gives CDR1 SGHKS, CDR2 YYEKEE (reference sequence). The CDR3 loop is CASSLERSVSSPLHF. The CDR3 bases are TGTGCCAGCAGCTTGGAGAGATCCGTGAGTTCACCCCTCCACTTT.

The chain has TRBV5-1 and TRBJ1-4, with D unresolved. Germline V gives CDR1 SGHRS, CDR2 YFSETQ. CDR3 length: 15 amino acids. Deletions cut 3 bases from V and 0 bases from J, with 9 bases between. The CDR3 loop is CASSSGGPTNEKLFF. The DNA for the CDR3 is TGCGCCAGCAGCTCGGGAGGGCCAACTAATGAAAAACTGTTTTTT.

V gene TRBV6-1 combines with J gene TRBJ1-6, with D perhaps matching TRBD1 (5 bases). Trimming removed 2 bases from V and 14 bases from J, with 19 bases in between. From germline, CDR1 is MNHNS and CDR2 SASEGT. The CDR3 length is 15 residues. The CDR3 protein is CASSEIGQGNQALHF. CDR3 coding DNA: TGTGCCAGCAGTGAAATAGGGCAGGGCAATCAGGCCCTCCACTTT.

V gene TRBV18 combines with J gene TRBJ1-3, with a weak D call TRBD1 (6 bases). The CDR3 contains 16 residues. CDR1 and CDR2 from the germline V gene are KGHSH and LQKENI. Trimming cost V 3 bases and J 1 base, with 13 bases left between them. The CDR3, as DNA: TGTGCCAGCTCACCCCTACAGGGCTCTTCTGGAAACACCATATATTTT. It is translated as CASSPLQGSSGNTIYF.

The chain couples TRBV27 to TRBJ1-2, with 7 positions matching TRBD1. This CDR3 is built from 13 residues. After removal of 6 bases from V and 3 bases from J, the junction contained 4 bases not matched to a gene. The V gene's germline CDR1 is MNHEY and CDR2 SMNVEV (reference sequence). In DNA, the CDR3 is TGTGCCAGCAGCCAACAGGGGTACTATGGCTACACCTTC. This translates into CASSQQGYYGYTF.

CDR3 sequence: CASIQTGFTEAFF. In DNA form, the CDR3 reads TGTGCCAGCATCCAGACAGGGTTCACTGAAGCTTTCTTT. This sequence joins TRBV6-5 and TRBJ1-1, with 7 bases matching TRBD1. The CDR3 consists of 13 residues. The germline V gene has CDR1 MNHEY and CDR2 SVGAGI. Trimming removed 7 bases from V and 4 bases from J; junction bases left unmatched: 6.

The chain is built from TRBV18 and TRBJ1-5; D gene unclear. This CDR3 is 16 amino acids long. V lost 3 bases, J lost 5 bases, and 17 bases lay in between. Germline loops: CDR1 KGHSH, CDR2 LQKENI. The CDR3, as DNA: TGTGCCAGCTCACCCCTAGGCGGTTTGTCTGATCAGCCCCAGCATTTT. Its translation: CASSPLGGLSDQPQHF.

V and J are TRBV5-6 and TRBJ2-3, with D possibly being TRBD2 (5 bases). CDR1 is SGHDT, CDR2 YYEEEE, per germline. The CDR3 loop spans 13 amino acids. Trimming stripped 4 bases from V and 4 bases from J, with 10 bases between. The CDR3 DNA sequence: TGTGCCAGCAGCCCCTTGAGGGCAGATACGCAGTATTTT. It specifies CASSPLRADTQYF.

The gene calls are TRBV2 and TRBJ1-5; D is uncertain. The V end lost 3 bases, the J end lost 4 bases, and 7 bases lay between the germline ends. From germline, CDR1 is SNHLY and CDR2 FYNNEI. The CDR3 sequence is 13 residues long. In DNA, the CDR3 is TGTGCCAGCAGTGAGCCGGGGAATCAGCCCCAGCATTTT. Its protein is CASSEPGNQPQHF.

This chain joins TRBV6-1 and TRBJ1-1, with D unclear. Trimming left V 0 bases short and J 1 base short, with 3 bases between. The CDR3 contains 13 residues. Germline-derived CDR1 and CDR2 are MNHNS and SASEGT. The CDR3 loop reads CASSEARNTEAFF. CDR3 sequence (DNA): TGTGCCAGCAGTGAAGCCCGGAACACTGAAGCTTTCTTT.

The J gene is TRBJ2-7, the V gene TRBV15, with TRBD2 as a possible D gene (6 bases). The germline V gene has CDR1 LNHNV and CDR2 YYDKDF (reference sequence). V was cut by 2 bases and J by 7 bases, with 15 bases left in between. The CDR3 consists of 14 residues. CDR3 residues: CATSRQVQRVEQYF. Written as DNA, the CDR3 is TGTGCCACCAGCAGACAGGTTCAGCGGGTTGAGCAGTACTTC.

This chain joins TRBV4-1 and TRBJ1-2; no clear D gene. Germline values: CDR1 MGHRA, CDR2 YSYEKL. CDR3 size: 17 residues. The ends were cut back, 1 base at V and 6 bases at J, with 21 bases in the middle. In nucleotides, the CDR3 is TGCGCCAGCAGCCAAGTCGGCATTAGCAATACGCCCCATGGCTACACCTTC. The encoded protein is CASSQVGISNTPHGYTF.

The genes are TRBV18 and TRBJ1-2; no firm D call. The CDR3 contains 12 residues. Germline-derived CDR1 and CDR2 are KGHSH and LQKENI. Trimming took off 1 base at V and 6 bases at J, with 6 bases between the two ends. This chain's CDR3 is CASSPQDDGYTF. In nucleotides, the CDR3 is TGTGCCAGCTCACCACAGGACGATGGCTACACCTTC.

This clone was recorded once. The rearrangement uses TRBV2 and TRBJ1-1; D perhaps matches TRBD1 (6 bases). The CDR3 has 13 amino acids. V lost 10 bases and J lost 4, with 16 bases in between. Germline CDR1 SNHLY, CDR2 FYNNEI. The CDR3 loop is CANTLDSFTEAFF. In DNA form, the CDR3 reads TGTGCCAACACCTTGGACAGCTTCACTGAAGCTTTCTTT.

The rearrangement uses TRBV5-6 and TRBJ2-7; D is perhaps TRBD1 or TRBD2 (5 bases each). The CDR3 totals 14 residues. CDR1 is SGHDT and CDR2 is YYEEEE in the germline V gene. The V gene lost 0 bases and the J gene lost 2 bases, with 9 bases spanning the gap. CDR3: CASSLGGSPYEQYF. The CDR3 region has the DNA TGTGCCAGCAGCTTGGGGGGGAGCCCCTACGAGCAGTACTTC.

V and J are TRBV25-1 and TRBJ2-3; 8 bases agree with TRBD2. This CDR3 spans 16 amino acids. In germline, CDR1 is MGHDK, CDR2 SYGVNS. V lost 6 bases and J lost 3; bases outside the gene matches: 11. CDR3 sequence: CASSIGAGGRTDTQYF. As DNA, the CDR3 is TGTGCCAGCAGCATTGGGGCGGGGGGCCGAACAGATACGCAGTATTTT.